These T cell receptor beta chains were read from a single sample in a study of OX40 agonist ivuxolimab in advanced cancers. Assay used: immunoSEQ multiplex PCR; TCRdb lists only in-frame clones, some missing. This table has about 64,000 clones, around 93% appearing once. This specimen consisted of CD4+ or CD8+ T cells sorted from blood, obtained in a trial of the OX40 agonist ivuxolimab. Source of these receptors: an adult with an advanced solid tumor such as melanoma, head and neck, liver or kidney cancer. The CDR3 runs from the conserved cysteine through the conserved F or W. Fields, in order: V gene, CDR3 length, clone size, J gene, D gene, CDR3 protein, CDR3 DNA. The D gene is left open where the match is weak. Size is omitted from some rows. Given values are once, few, many or a class for expanded clones.

V: TRBV18
length: 15
size: -
J: TRBJ2-5
D: -
CDR3: CASSPITSGQETQYF
DNA: TGTGCCAGCTCACCCATCACTAGTGGCCAAGAGACCCAGTACTTC

V: TRBV19
length: 14
size: -
J: TRBJ2-5
D: -
CDR3: CASSQGVWQETQYF
DNA: TGTGCCAGTAGCCAAGGAGTCTGGCAAGAGACCCAGTACTTC

V: TRBV13
length: 11
size: -
J: TRBJ1-1
D: -
CDR3: CASSLVEEAFF
DNA: TGTGCCAGCAGCTTAGTTGAAGAGGCTTTCTTT

V: TRBV5-8
length: 14
size: -
J: TRBJ1-5
D: -
CDR3: CASRTGHLNQPQHF
DNA: TGTGCCAGCAGAACGGGACACTTGAATCAGCCCCAGCATTTT

V: TRBV30
length: 12
size: -
J: TRBJ1-3
D: -
CDR3: CAWGQLRNTIYF
DNA: TGTGCCTGGGGGCAGTTAAGAAACACCATATATTTT

V: TRBV5-5
length: 15
size: -
J: TRBJ2-7
D: -
CDR3: CASSLGPLEVYEQYF
DNA: TGTGCCAGCAGCTTGGGTCCACTGGAGGTCTACGAGCAGTACTTC

V: TRBV6-6
length: 15
size: -
J: TRBJ2-1
D: TRBD2
CDR3: CASSFASGRSNEQFF
DNA: TGTGCCAGCAGTTTTGCTAGCGGGAGAAGCAATGAGCAGTTCTTC

V: TRBV7-6
length: 14
size: -
J: TRBJ2-7
D: -
CDR3: CASSPTRQNYEQYF
DNA: TGTGCCAGCAGCCCGACCAGACAAAACTACGAGCAGTACTTC

V: TRBV25-1
length: 14
size: -
J: TRBJ2-7
D: -
CDR3: CASSVSGRYYEQYF
DNA: TGTGCCAGCAGTGTATCGGGTCGTTACTACGAGCAGTACTTC

V: TRBV7-2
length: 15
size: -
J: TRBJ2-4
D: TRBD2
CDR3: CASSLGGTSGNIQYF
DNA: TGTGCCAGCAGCTTAGGTGGGACTAGCGGAAACATTCAGTACTTC

V: TRBV2
length: 15
size: -
J: TRBJ2-7
D: -
CDR3: CASSDVDAKAYEQYF
DNA: TGTGCCAGCAGTGATGTAGACGCCAAGGCCTACGAGCAGTACTTC

V: TRBV19
length: 13
size: -
J: TRBJ2-7
D: -
CDR3: CASGPGSSYEQYF
DNA: TGTGCCAGTGGGCCGGGGAGCTCCTACGAGCAGTACTTC

V: TRBV10-2
length: 14
size: -
J: TRBJ2-2
D: -
CDR3: CASRSSSVTGELFF
DNA: TGCGCCAGCAGAAGTTCATCAGTCACCGGGGAGCTGTTTTTT

V: TRBV18
length: 14
size: -
J: TRBJ2-1
D: -
CDR3: CASSPGTGRDEQFF
DNA: TGTGCCAGCTCACCGGGGACGGGGCGGGATGAGCAGTTCTTC

V: TRBV10-1
length: 15
size: -
J: TRBJ2-3
D: TRBD2
CDR3: CASSEWTSGIDTQYF
DNA: TGCGCCAGCAGTGAGTGGACTAGCGGGATTGATACGCAGTATTTT

V: TRBV5-4
length: 17
size: -
J: TRBJ2-3
D: TRBD2
CDR3: CASSSRQGLGGSDTQYF
DNA: TGTGCCAGCAGCTCCCGTCAGGGACTAGGTGGGTCAGATACGCAGTATTTT

V: TRBV9
length: 14
size: -
J: TRBJ2-2
D: -
CDR3: CASSAIQNTGELFF
DNA: TGTGCCAGCAGCGCAATACAGAACACCGGGGAGCTGTTTTTT

V: TRBV30
length: 13
size: -
J: TRBJ2-3
D: TRBD2
CDR3: CAWIAGGTDTQYF
DNA: TGTGCCTGGATAGCGGGGGGCACAGATACGCAGTATTTT

V: TRBV19
length: 16
size: -
J: TRBJ1-5
D: -
CDR3: CASSIAGDYSNQPQHF
DNA: TGTGCCAGTAGTATAGCAGGCGATTATAGCAATCAGCCCCAGCATTTT

V: TRBV6-5
length: 15
size: -
J: TRBJ2-5
D: -
CDR3: CASSSTGWNQETQYF
DNA: TGTGCCAGCAGTTCTACGGGATGGAATCAAGAGACCCAGTACTTC

V: TRBV19
length: 17
size: -
J: TRBJ2-3
D: TRBD2
CDR3: CASSTETSGSVGDTQYF
DNA: TGTGCCAGTAGTACCGAGACTAGCGGGAGCGTGGGAGATACGCAGTATTTT

V: TRBV2
length: 14
size: -
J: TRBJ2-2
D: -
CDR3: CASLLGQNTGELFF
DNA: TGTGCCAGCCTTCTAGGACAGAACACCGGGGAGCTGTTTTTT

V: TRBV5-4
length: 16
size: -
J: TRBJ1-2
D: TRBD1
CDR3: CASSLVSAGGLDGYTF
DNA: TGTGCCAGCAGCTTGGTATCGGCAGGGGGCCTGGATGGCTACACCTTC

V: TRBV4-3
length: 15
size: -
J: TRBJ2-7
D: -
CDR3: CASSQARDLPYEQYF
DNA: TGCGCCAGCAGCCAAGCCCGGGACTTGCCTTACGAGCAGTACTTC

V: TRBV10-3
length: 14
size: -
J: TRBJ1-5
D: -
CDR3: CAISEAVPNQPQHF
DNA: TGTGCCATCAGTGAAGCTGTGCCCAATCAGCCCCAGCATTTT

V: TRBV10-3
length: 13
size: -
J: TRBJ1-4
D: -
CDR3: CAISVGENEKLFF
DNA: TGTGCCATCAGTGTGGGGGAAAATGAAAAACTGTTTTTT

V: TRBV18
length: 14
size: -
J: TRBJ2-5
D: TRBD1
CDR3: CASSPTGVGETQYF
DNA: TGTGCCAGCTCACCCACAGGGGTCGGGGAGACCCAGTACTTC

V: TRBV5-5
length: 13
size: -
J: TRBJ2-7
D: TRBD2
CDR3: CASSLMGGYEQYF
DNA: TGTGCCAGCAGCTTGATGGGGGGGTACGAGCAGTACTTC

V: TRBV6-4
length: 15
size: -
J: TRBJ2-6
D: TRBD1
CDR3: CASSGQGSGANVLTF
DNA: TGTGCCAGCAGTGGACAGGGGTCTGGGGCCAACGTCCTGACTTTC

V: TRBV19
length: 14
size: -
J: TRBJ1-3
D: TRBD1
CDR3: CASGKTGPGNTIYF
DNA: TGTGCCAGTGGTAAGACAGGGCCTGGAAACACCATATATTTT

V: TRBV6-5
length: 13
size: -
J: TRBJ2-7
D: -
CDR3: CASSPAGSYEQYF
DNA: TGTGCCAGCAGTCCCGCCGGCTCCTACGAGCAGTACTTC

V: TRBV5-8
length: 17
size: -
J: TRBJ2-3
D: TRBD2
CDR3: CASSLGASGDRTDTQYF
DNA: TGTGCCAGCAGCTTGGGAGCGAGCGGGGATCGCACAGATACGCAGTATTTT

V: TRBV7-9
length: 17
size: -
J: TRBJ2-1
D: TRBD2
CDR3: CASSSGLAGELHNEQFF
DNA: TGTGCCAGCAGCTCCGGACTAGCGGGAGAGCTCCACAATGAGCAGTTCTTC

V: TRBV6-6
length: 16
size: -
J: TRBJ2-2
D: TRBD2
CDR3: CASSYGGRTYTGELFF
DNA: TGTGCCAGCAGTTACGGCGGGAGGACATACACCGGGGAGCTGTTTTTT

V: TRBV18
length: 15
size: -
J: TRBJ1-2
D: -
CDR3: CASSPSTGVVYGYTF
DNA: TGTGCCAGCTCACCATCGACAGGCGTTGTCTATGGCTACACCTTC

V: TRBV9
length: 18
size: -
J: TRBJ1-3
D: TRBD1
CDR3: CASSVGTGAFISGNTIYF
DNA: TGTGCCAGCAGCGTAGGGACAGGGGCATTCATCTCTGGAAACACCATATATTTT

V: TRBV6-5
length: 16
size: -
J: TRBJ2-1
D: TRBD2
CDR3: CASSYSSGLAGGEQFF
DNA: TGTGCCAGCAGTTACTCTTCCGGACTAGCGGGAGGTGAGCAGTTCTTC

V: TRBV7-2
length: 15
size: -
J: TRBJ2-1
D: TRBD2
CDR3: CASSLRTSGSGEQFF
DNA: TGTGCCAGCAGCTTAAGGACTAGCGGGAGTGGTGAGCAGTTCTTC

V: TRBV2
length: 14
size: -
J: TRBJ2-6
D: -
CDR3: CASSEVTGANVLTF
DNA: TGTGCCAGCAGTGAAGTCACTGGGGCCAACGTCCTGACTTTC

V: TRBV28
length: 12
size: -
J: TRBJ2-1
D: -
CDR3: CASSPMGLGQFF
DNA: TGTGCCAGCAGTCCTATGGGTCTGGGGCAGTTCTTC

V: TRBV19
length: 13
size: few
J: TRBJ1-1
D: -
CDR3: CASSGSVNTEAFF
DNA: TGTGCCAGTAGCGGATCAGTGAACACTGAAGCTTTCTTT

V: TRBV25-1
length: 11
size: few
J: TRBJ1-2
D: -
CDR3: CASSGSYGYTF
DNA: TGTGCCAGCAGTGGTTCCTATGGCTACACCTTC

V: TRBV18
length: 15
size: -
J: TRBJ1-1
D: -
CDR3: CASSTGQGGNTEAFF
DNA: TGTGCCAGCTCAACGGGCCAGGGTGGGAACACTGAAGCTTTCTTT

V: TRBV4-1
length: 16
size: once
J: TRBJ2-3
D: -
CDR3: CASSREMRQERDTQYF
DNA: TGCGCCAGCAGCCGGGAAATGAGGCAGGAACGAGATACGCAGTATTTT

V: TRBV19
length: 14
size: -
J: TRBJ1-1
D: -
CDR3: CASSITGARTEAFF
DNA: TGTGCCAGTAGTATAACGGGGGCGAGGACTGAAGCTTTCTTT

V: TRBV7-9
length: 13
size: -
J: TRBJ1-5
D: -
CDR3: CATQGQWNQPQHF
DNA: TGTGCCACTCAAGGGCAGTGGAATCAGCCCCAGCATTTT

V: TRBV11-3
length: 18
size: -
J: TRBJ2-5
D: TRBD2
CDR3: CASSLIWTSGNNRETQYF
DNA: TGTGCCAGCAGCTTAATATGGACTAGCGGAAACAACCGAGAGACCCAGTACTTC

V: TRBV19
length: 16
size: -
J: TRBJ2-1
D: TRBD2
CDR3: CASSILTGTSGTVQFF
DNA: TGTGCCAGTAGTATCCTCACCGGGACTAGCGGGACGGTGCAGTTCTTC

V: TRBV7-2
length: 18
size: once
J: TRBJ2-7
D: TRBD2
CDR3: CASSPRTSGALWRDEQYF
DNA: TGTGCCAGCAGCCCTCGGACTAGCGGGGCCCTTTGGAGGGACGAGCAGTACTTC

V: TRBV6-5
length: 15
size: once
J: TRBJ1-3
D: TRBD1
CDR3: CASSWDREAGNTIYF
DNA: TGTGCCAGCAGTTGGGACAGGGAGGCTGGAAACACCATATATTTT

V: TRBV2
length: 16
size: -
J: TRBJ1-1
D: -
CDR3: CASSSNQGVQNTEAFF
DNA: TGTGCCAGCAGTTCGAACCAAGGGGTACAGAACACTGAAGCTTTCTTT

V: TRBV10-3
length: 13
size: -
J: TRBJ1-2
D: TRBD1
CDR3: CAISEGQVYGYTF
DNA: TGTGCCATCAGTGAAGGACAGGTGTATGGCTACACCTTC

V: TRBV6-1
length: 13
size: -
J: TRBJ1-5
D: TRBD1
CDR3: CASSEEQGLPQHF
DNA: TGTGCCAGCAGTGAAGAACAGGGGCTGCCCCAGCATTTT

V: TRBV11-3
length: 14
size: -
J: TRBJ2-7
D: -
CDR3: CASTRGSGNYEQYF
DNA: TGTGCCAGCACCCGGGGTAGCGGCAACTACGAGCAGTACTTC

V: TRBV2
length: 12
size: -
J: TRBJ2-1
D: -
CDR3: CASSPDQGEQFF
DNA: TGTGCCAGCAGTCCTGATCAAGGGGAGCAGTTCTTC

V: TRBV7-4
length: 15
size: -
J: TRBJ2-5
D: TRBD1
CDR3: CASTKVGQGAETQYF
DNA: TGTGCCAGCACCAAAGTCGGGCAGGGGGCTGAGACCCAGTACTTC

V: TRBV4-1
length: 16
size: once
J: TRBJ2-7
D: -
CDR3: CASSQGWGESSYEQYF
DNA: TGCGCCAGCAGCCAAGGTTGGGGGGAAAGCTCCTACGAGCAGTACTTC

V: TRBV6-6
length: 13
size: -
J: TRBJ1-1
D: -
CDR3: CASSRPENTEAFF
DNA: TGTGCCAGCAGCCGCCCAGAAAACACTGAAGCTTTCTTT

V: TRBV10-3
length: 15
size: -
J: TRBJ2-3
D: TRBD2
CDR3: CAISTGTSVTDTQYF
DNA: TGTGCCATCAGTACCGGGACTAGCGTCACAGATACGCAGTATTTT

V: TRBV6-1
length: 14
size: -
J: TRBJ1-2
D: TRBD1
CDR3: CASSALDRGYGYTF
DNA: TGTGCCAGCAGCGCCCTGGACAGGGGATATGGCTACACCTTC